This TCR beta chain comes out of a study of early T cells in non-severe SARS-CoV-2 infection. Overall study: Chains were not paired, and sequencing was done on bulk RNA from unsorted whole blood.

This clonotype appeared a few times. Individual cDNA molecules were tagged with unique molecular identifiers. TCRdb reprocessed the 5' RACE reads with MiXCR, giving one entry per CDR3 protein. In the table there are about 31,000 distinct CDR3 sequences, roughly 5.8% of which are singletons. The germline CDR1 and CDR2 sequences are DFQATT and SNEGSKA (reference sequence). There are 15 residues in the CDR3. After removal of 0 bases from V and 2 bases from J, the junction contained 2 bases not matched to a gene. The chain couples TRBV20-1 to TRBJ2-7, with 12 bases aligning to TRBD2. This TCR was sampled from an adult who was a healthcare worker with PCR-confirmed SARS-CoV-2 infection or an uninfected control (not recorded which). The sample comprised whole blood. CDR3 sequence reads: CSARETSGSPYEQYF. The CDR3 bases are TGCAGTGCTAGAGAGACTAGCGGGAGCCCCTACGAGCAGTACTTC.